The entry below gives a single T cell receptor (beta chain) sequence along with its context. The CDR3 contains 15 residues. Germline values: CDR1 MNHEY, CDR2 SMNVEV (reference sequence). V shed 5 bases and J 1 base; nucleotides not matched to a gene: 5. Seattle enrolled patients during active infection and tracked them longitudinally. The data were obtained in a study of blood T cell repertoires in COVID-19. Across the whole study: The origin of the acute and convalescent COVID-19 samples was the United States, Italy and Spain. Sources were T cells, B-cell-depleted T cells, or PBMCs; the material itself was cDNA or gDNA.

In the original processing: Nucleated cell number was recorded as an estimate derived from reference gene primer amplification. Assay used: immunoSEQ multiplex PCR; TCRdb lists only in-frame clones, some missing. The V and J calls and the clone size are those of that table, but D and trimming were determined from the DNA. The sample shows about 200,000 clones, about 86% of them seen only once. Source material: peripheral blood. The receptor's source is a woman aged 45-60 years with COVID-19, enrolled during active disease. V usage is TRBV27 and J usage is TRBJ2-3, with TRBD1 matching 8 bases. In DNA, the CDR3 is TGTGCCAGCAGTACCGGGACAGGTCGCACAGATACGCAGTATTTT. Residues: CASSTGTGRTDTQYF.